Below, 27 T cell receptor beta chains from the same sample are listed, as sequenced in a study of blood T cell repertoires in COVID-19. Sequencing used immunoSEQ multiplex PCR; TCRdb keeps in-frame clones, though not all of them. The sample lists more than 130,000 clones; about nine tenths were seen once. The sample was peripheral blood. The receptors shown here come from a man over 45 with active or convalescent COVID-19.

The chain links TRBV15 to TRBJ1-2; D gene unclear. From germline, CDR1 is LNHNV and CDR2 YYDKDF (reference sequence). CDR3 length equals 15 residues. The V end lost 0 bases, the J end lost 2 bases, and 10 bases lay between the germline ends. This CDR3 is CATSRDFSGNYGYTF. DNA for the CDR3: TGTGCCACCAGCAGAGATTTTTCGGGGAACTATGGCTACACCTTC.

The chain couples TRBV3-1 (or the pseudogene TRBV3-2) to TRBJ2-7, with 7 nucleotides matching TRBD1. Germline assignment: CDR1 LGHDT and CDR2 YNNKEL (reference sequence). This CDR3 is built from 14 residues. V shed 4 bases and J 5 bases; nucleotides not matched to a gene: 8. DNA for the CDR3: TGTGCCAGCAGCCGGGGGACAGTTAGAAACGAGCAGTACTTC. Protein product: CASSRGTVRNEQYF.

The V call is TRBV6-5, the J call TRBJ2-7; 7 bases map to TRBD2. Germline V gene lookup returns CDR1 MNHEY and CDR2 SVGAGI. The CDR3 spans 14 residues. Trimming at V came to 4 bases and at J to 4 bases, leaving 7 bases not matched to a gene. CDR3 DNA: TGTGCCAGCAGTTCTAGCGGAAGTAGATACGAGCAGTACTTC. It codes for CASSSSGSRYEQYF.

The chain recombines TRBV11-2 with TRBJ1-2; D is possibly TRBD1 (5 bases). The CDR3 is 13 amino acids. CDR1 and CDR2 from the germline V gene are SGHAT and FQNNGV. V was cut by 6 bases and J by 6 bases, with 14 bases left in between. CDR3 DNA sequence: TGTGCCAGCAGAGGAGGAGGGGATCATGGCTACACCTTC. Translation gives CASRGGGDHGYTF.

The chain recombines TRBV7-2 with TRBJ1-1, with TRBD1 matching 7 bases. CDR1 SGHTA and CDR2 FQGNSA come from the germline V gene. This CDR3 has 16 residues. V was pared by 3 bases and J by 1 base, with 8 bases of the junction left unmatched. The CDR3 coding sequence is TGTGCCAGCAGCTTCTTACAGGGGAGATCGAACACTGAAGCTTTCTTT. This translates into CASSFLQGRSNTEAFF.

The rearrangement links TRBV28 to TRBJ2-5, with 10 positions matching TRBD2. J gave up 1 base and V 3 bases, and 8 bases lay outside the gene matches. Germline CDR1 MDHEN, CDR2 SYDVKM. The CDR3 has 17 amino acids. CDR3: CASSFSSGSRVQETQYF. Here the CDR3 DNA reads TGTGCCAGCAGTTTTTCTAGCGGGAGTCGGGTCCAAGAGACCCAGTACTTC. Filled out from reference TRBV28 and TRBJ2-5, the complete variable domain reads DVKVTQSSRYLVKRTGEKVFLECVQDMDHENMFWYRQDPGLGLRLIYFSYDVKMKEKGDIPEGYSVSREKKERFSLILESASTNQTSMYLCASSFSSGSRVQETQYFGPGTRLLVL.

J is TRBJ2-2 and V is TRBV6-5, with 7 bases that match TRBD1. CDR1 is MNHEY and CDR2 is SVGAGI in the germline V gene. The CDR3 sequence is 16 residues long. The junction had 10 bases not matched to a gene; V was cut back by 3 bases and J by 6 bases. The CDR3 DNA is TGTGCCAGCAGTTATAAAAAGACAGGGCCAGCCGGGGAGCTGTTTTTT. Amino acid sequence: CASSYKKTGPAGELFF.

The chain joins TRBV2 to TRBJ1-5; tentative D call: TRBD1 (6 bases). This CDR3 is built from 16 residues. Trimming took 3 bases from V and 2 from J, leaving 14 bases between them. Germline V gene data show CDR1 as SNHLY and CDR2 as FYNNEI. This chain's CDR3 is CASSERGLLGNQPQHF. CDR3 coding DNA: TGTGCCAGCAGTGAGCGGGGGCTACTCGGCAATCAGCCCCAGCATTTT.

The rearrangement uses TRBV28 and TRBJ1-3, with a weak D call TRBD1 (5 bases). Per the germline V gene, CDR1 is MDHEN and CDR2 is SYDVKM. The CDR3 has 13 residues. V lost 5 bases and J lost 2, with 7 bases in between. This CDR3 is CASSKGAGNTIYF. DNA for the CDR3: TGTGCCAGCAGTAAAGGGGCTGGAAACACCATATATTTT.

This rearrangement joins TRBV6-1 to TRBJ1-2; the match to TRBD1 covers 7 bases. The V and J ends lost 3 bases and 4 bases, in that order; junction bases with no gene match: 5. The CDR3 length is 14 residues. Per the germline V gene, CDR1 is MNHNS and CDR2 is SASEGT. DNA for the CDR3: TGTGCCAGCAGTGAGGGACAGAGGGGCTATGGCTACACCTTC. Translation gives CASSEGQRGYGYTF.

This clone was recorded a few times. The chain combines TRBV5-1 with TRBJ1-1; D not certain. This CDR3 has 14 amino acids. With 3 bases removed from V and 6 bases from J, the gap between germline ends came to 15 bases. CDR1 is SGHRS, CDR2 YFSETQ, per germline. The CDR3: CASSYGISPAEAFF. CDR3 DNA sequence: TGCGCCAGCAGCTACGGAATTAGCCCTGCTGAAGCTTTCTTT.

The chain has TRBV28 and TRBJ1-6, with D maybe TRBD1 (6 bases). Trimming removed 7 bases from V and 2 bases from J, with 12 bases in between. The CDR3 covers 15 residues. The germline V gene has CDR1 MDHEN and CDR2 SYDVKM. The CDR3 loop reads CASTQGWPYNSPLHF. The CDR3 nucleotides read TGTGCCAGCACTCAGGGGTGGCCCTATAATTCACCCCTCCACTTT.

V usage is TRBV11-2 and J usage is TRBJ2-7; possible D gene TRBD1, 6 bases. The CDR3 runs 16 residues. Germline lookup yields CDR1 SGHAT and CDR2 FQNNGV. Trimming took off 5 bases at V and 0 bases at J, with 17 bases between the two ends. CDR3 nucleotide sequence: TGTGCCAGCAGCCCACAATCCAGGGGAAGCTCCTACGAGCAGTACTTC. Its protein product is CASSPQSRGSSYEQYF. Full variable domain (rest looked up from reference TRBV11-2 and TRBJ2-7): EAGVAQSPRYKIIEKRQSVAFWCNPISGHATLYWYQQILGQGPKLLIQFQNNGVVDDSQLPKDRFSAERLKGVDSTLKIQPAKLEDSAVYLCASSPQSRGSSYEQYFGPGTRLTVT.

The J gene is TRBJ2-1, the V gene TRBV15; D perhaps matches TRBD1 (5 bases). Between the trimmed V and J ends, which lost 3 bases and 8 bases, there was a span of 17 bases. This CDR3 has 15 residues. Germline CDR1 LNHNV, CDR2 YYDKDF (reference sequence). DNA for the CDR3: TGTGCCACCAGCAGGCAGGGATCGGGTTTCGATGAGCAGTTCTTC. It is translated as CATSRQGSGFDEQFF.

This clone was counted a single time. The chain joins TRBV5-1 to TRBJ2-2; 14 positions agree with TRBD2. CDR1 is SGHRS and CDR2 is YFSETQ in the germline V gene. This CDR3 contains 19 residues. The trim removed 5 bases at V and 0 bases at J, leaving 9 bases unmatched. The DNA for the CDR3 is TGCGCCAGCAGTCCCCGACTAGCGGGAGGGCCCGCGAACACCGGGGAGCTGTTTTTT. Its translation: CASSPRLAGGPANTGELFF.

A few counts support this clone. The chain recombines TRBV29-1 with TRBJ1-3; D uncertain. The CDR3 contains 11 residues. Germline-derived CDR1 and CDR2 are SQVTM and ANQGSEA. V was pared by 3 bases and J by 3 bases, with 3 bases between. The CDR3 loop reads CSVDVGNTIYF. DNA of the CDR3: TGCAGCGTTGACGTTGGAAACACCATATATTTT.

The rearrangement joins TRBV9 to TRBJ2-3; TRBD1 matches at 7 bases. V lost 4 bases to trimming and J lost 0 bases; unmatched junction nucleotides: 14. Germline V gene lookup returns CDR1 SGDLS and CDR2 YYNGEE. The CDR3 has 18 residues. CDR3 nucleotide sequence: TGTGCCAGCAGCCCAGAGAAGGGGGCAGGGCTGAGCACAGATACGCAGTATTTT. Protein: CASSPEKGAGLSTDTQYF.

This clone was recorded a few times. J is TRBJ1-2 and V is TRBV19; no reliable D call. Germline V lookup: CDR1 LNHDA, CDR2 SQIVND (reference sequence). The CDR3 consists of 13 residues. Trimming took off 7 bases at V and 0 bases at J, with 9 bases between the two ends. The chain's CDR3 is CASNGGTNYGYTF. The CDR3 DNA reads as TGTGCCAGTAACGGAGGGACTAACTATGGCTACACCTTC.

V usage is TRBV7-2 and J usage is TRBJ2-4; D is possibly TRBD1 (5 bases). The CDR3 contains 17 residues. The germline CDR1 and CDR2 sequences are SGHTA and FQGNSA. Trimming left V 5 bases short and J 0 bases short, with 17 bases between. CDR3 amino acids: CASSPRNRQLAKNIQYF. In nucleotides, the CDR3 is TGTGCCAGCAGCCCCAGGAACAGGCAGCTAGCCAAAAACATTCAGTACTTC.

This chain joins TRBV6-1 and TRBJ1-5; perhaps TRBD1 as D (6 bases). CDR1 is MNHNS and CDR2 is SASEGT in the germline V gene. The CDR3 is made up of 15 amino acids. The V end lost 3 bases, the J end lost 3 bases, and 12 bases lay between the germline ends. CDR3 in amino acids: CASSETGRDNQPQHF. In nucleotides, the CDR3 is TGTGCCAGCAGTGAGACAGGCCGAGACAATCAGCCCCAGCATTTT.

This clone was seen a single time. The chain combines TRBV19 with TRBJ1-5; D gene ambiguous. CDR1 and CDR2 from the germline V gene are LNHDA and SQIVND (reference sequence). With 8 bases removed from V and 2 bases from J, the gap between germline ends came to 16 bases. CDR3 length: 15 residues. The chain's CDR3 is CASWLREGGNQPQHF. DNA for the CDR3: TGTGCCAGTTGGTTGAGGGAGGGAGGCAATCAGCCCCAGCATTTT.

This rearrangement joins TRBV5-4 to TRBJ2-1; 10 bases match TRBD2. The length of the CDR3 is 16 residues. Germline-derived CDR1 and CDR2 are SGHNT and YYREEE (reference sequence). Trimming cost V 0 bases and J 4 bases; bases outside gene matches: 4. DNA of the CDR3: TGTGCCAGCAGCTTGGGCCAGCGGGAGGGTTACAATGAGCAGTTCTTC. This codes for CASSLGQREGYNEQFF.

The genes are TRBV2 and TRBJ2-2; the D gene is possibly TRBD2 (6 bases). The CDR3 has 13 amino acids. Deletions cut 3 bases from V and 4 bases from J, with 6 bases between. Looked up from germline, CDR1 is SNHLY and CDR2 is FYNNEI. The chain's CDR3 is CASSERGTGELFF. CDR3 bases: TGTGCCAGCAGTGAGCGGGGCACCGGGGAGCTGTTTTTT.

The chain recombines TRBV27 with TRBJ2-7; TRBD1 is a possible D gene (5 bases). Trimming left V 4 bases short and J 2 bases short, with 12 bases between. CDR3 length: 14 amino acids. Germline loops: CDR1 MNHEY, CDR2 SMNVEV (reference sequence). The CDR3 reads CASSSTRGAYEQYF. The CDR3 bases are TGTGCCAGCAGTTCAACAAGGGGCGCCTACGAGCAGTACTTC.

The CDR3 region has the DNA TGTGCCAGCAGTTACTCAAGCGGGAGAGGGGCAGATACGCAGTATTTT. Its translation: CASSYSSGRGADTQYF. The chain combines TRBV6-6 with TRBJ2-3, with TRBD2 identical over 8 bases. The germline gives CDR1 MNHNY, CDR2 SVGAGI (reference sequence). The V and J ends lost 0 bases and 4 bases, in that order; junction bases with no gene match: 6. This CDR3 contains 16 residues.

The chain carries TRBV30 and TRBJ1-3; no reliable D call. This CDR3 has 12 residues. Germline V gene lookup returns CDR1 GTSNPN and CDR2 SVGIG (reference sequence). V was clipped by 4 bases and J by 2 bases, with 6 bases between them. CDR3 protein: CAWKRAGNTIYF. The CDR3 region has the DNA TGTGCCTGGAAGAGGGCTGGAAACACCATATATTTT.

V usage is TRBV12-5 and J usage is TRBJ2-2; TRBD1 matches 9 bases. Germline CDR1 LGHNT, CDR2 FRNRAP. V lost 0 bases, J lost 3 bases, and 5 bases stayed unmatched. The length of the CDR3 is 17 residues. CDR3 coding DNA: TGTGCTAGTGGTTTGGTAACAGGGGGCGATCACACCGGGGAGCTGTTTTTT. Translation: CASGLVTGGDHTGELFF.